This TCR beta chain was identified in a study of shared T cell receptors in the human thymus. Produced via immunoSEQ multiplex PCR; TCRdb's table is partial and in-frame only. The top ten hold around 0.0099% of the sample, which has 600,000 to 900,000 clones, roughly 85% seen once. Trimming removed 1 base from V and 0 bases from J, with 9 bases in between. This CDR3 is built from 15 residues. CDR1 is LNHNV and CDR2 is YYDKDF in the germline V gene (reference sequence). Another study also made use of these data, one on human thymus T cells. Per that study: Corrective cardiac operations yielded the resected thymus tissue. Among thymic and blood repertoires, usage of V and J genes appeared biased.

This sequence was found in a girl less than two years old with a congenital heart defect. Sequencing was performed on thymocytes. The rearrangement uses TRBV15 and TRBJ1-2, with a tentative D call TRBD1 (5 bases). The CDR3 DNA reads as TGTGCCACCAGCAGAGCAGGGCAAGCTAACTATGGCTACACCTTC. Protein product: CATSRAGQANYGYTF.